The 12 T cell receptor beta chains given below trace back to one sample, sequenced in a study of cytomegalovirus exposure and HLA in healthy donors. 13 Jbeta primers and 60 Vbeta primers were used for the PCR. Sequencing used immunoSEQ multiplex PCR; TCRdb keeps in-frame clones, though not all of them. Of 180,000 or so clones listed, 77% were seen once; the top ten hold 3% to 4.5%. Input material: PBMCs. These receptors originate from a woman aged 55 to 70 in good health and CMV-seropositive.

The J gene is TRBJ2-1, the V gene TRBV27; 13 nucleotides align to TRBD2. After removal of 6 bases from V and 10 bases from J, the junction contained 18 bases not matched to a gene. Germline CDR1 and CDR2: MNHEY and SMNVEV (reference sequence). The CDR3 is 18 amino acids. CDR3 sequence: CASSTPVSLAGGPGEQFF. CDR3 bases: TGTGCCAGCAGCACTCCCGTTTCACTAGCGGGAGGGCCAGGGGAGCAGTTCTTC.

The rearrangement uses TRBV7-9 and TRBJ1-4, with 7 bases lining up with TRBD1. Germline-derived CDR1 and CDR2 are SEHNR and FQNEAQ (reference sequence). The CDR3 is 15 residues long. J was trimmed by 4 bases and V by 3 bases; bases with no gene match: 5. CDR3 DNA: TGTGCCAGCAGCTTCCGACAGGGAAGTAATGAAAAACTGTTTTTT. Translating gives CASSFRQGSNEKLFF.

This rearrangement joins TRBV30 to TRBJ2-7; TRBD2 aligns across 8 bases. V lost 4 bases to trimming and J lost 1 base; unmatched junction nucleotides: 6. From germline, CDR1 is GTSNPN and CDR2 SVGIG (reference sequence). This CDR3 spans 14 amino acids. DNA for the CDR3: TGTGCCTGGACCAGCGGGAGCATGTCCTACGAGCAGTACTTC. Translation: CAWTSGSMSYEQYF.

J is TRBJ1-2 and V is TRBV9; TRBD1 aligns across 9 bases. This CDR3 contains 14 residues. CDR1 SGDLS and CDR2 YYNGEE come from the germline V gene. V shed 7 bases and J 3 bases; nucleotides not matched to a gene: 7. The CDR3: CASQRWTGDYGYTF. The CDR3 nucleotides read TGTGCCAGCCAACGCTGGACAGGGGACTATGGCTACACCTTC.

With regard to this clone: A junction boundary mismatches the germline segment, possibly from a read error. V usage is TRBV9 and J usage is TRBJ2-1, with TRBD1 identical over 7 bases. The CDR3 has 11 residues. Germline loops: CDR1 SGDLS, CDR2 YYNGEE. In DNA, the CDR3 is TGTGCCAGCAGCGTGAGGGGGCCCTTAATCTTC. Protein product: CASSVRGPLIF.

The chain is built from TRBV10-3 and TRBJ1-1; weak D call: TRBD1 (5 bases). The CDR3 consists of 12 residues. The germline V gene has CDR1 ENHRY and CDR2 SYGVKD. The germline V and J ends were trimmed by 7 bases and 3 bases, with 9 bases remaining between them. The CDR3 here is CAIKTGDTEAFF. The CDR3 nucleotides are TGTGCCATCAAAACAGGAGACACTGAAGCTTTCTTT.

This chain connects TRBV5-6 to TRBJ2-7; the D is unclear. The CDR3 spans 11 residues. Germline assignment: CDR1 SGHDT and CDR2 YYEEEE. Trimming stripped 2 bases from V and 4 bases from J, with 4 bases between. The chain's CDR3 is CASSFSYEQYF. CDR3 nucleotides: TGTGCCAGCAGCTTTTCATACGAGCAGTACTTC. Full variable domain (remainder filled in from reference TRBV5-6 and TRBJ2-7): DAGVTQSPTHLIKTRGQQVTLRCSPKSGHDTVSWYQQALGQGPQFIFQYYEEEERQRGNFPDRFSGHQFPNYSSELNVNALLLGDSALYLCASSFSYEQYFGPGTRLTVT.

The V call is TRBV27, the J call TRBJ2-2; 7 bases map to TRBD1. The CDR3 has 14 residues. V shed 3 bases and J 3 bases; nucleotides not matched to a gene: 1. Germline V gives CDR1 MNHEY, CDR2 SMNVEV (reference sequence). The CDR3 sequence: CASSLTGHTGELFF. DNA for the CDR3: TGTGCCAGCAGTTTGACAGGGCACACCGGGGAGCTGTTTTTT.

The DNA for the CDR3 is TGTGCCAGCTCACCTCCCCACACCTCCTACGAGCAGTACTTC. Translation: CASSPPHTSYEQYF. The chain is built from TRBV18 and TRBJ2-7; D is uncertain. V was trimmed by 3 bases and J by 0 bases, leaving 9 bases between them. Germline lookup yields CDR1 KGHSH and CDR2 LQKENI. The CDR3 spans 14 residues.

V usage is TRBV7-9 and J usage is TRBJ2-7; TRBD1 is a possible D gene (5 bases). The CDR3 extends over 14 amino acids. V dropped 2 bases and J dropped 6 bases, with 14 bases sitting between them. The germline gives CDR1 SEHNR, CDR2 FQNEAQ (reference sequence). The CDR3 DNA reads TGTGCCAGCAGCTTACAAGCAGGGTCCCTCGAGCAGTACTTC. It translates to CASSLQAGSLEQYF.

The V gene is TRBV29-1, the J gene TRBJ1-1; 7 bases map to TRBD1. The CDR3 contains 13 residues. Germline CDR1 reads SQVTM; CDR2 reads ANQGSEA. Trimming took 6 bases from V and 1 from J; bases not matched to a gene: 5. CDR3 protein: CSVLGGSNTEAFF. The CDR3 coding sequence is TGCAGCGTCCTAGGGGGCTCGAACACTGAAGCTTTCTTT.

The rearrangement joins TRBV10-3 to TRBJ1-3; weak D call: TRBD1 (6 bases). There are 13 residues in the CDR3. Germline V lookup: CDR1 ENHRY, CDR2 SYGVKD. V shed 6 bases and J shed 2 bases, with 8 bases lying between them. The CDR3 nucleotides read TGTGCCATCAGCGGACAGACTGGAAACACCATATATTTT. This sequence encodes CAISGQTGNTIYF.